The rows below give T cell receptor beta chains drawn from one sample of a study of shared clonotypes between healthy human individuals. The method was immunoSEQ multiplex PCR; TCRdb's version includes in-frame clones alone and lacks a portion of them. The profile covers 800,000 to 950,000 clones, with about 96% appearing a single time and about 0.21% taken by the ten largest. Sequenced input: naive CD8+ T cells sorted from blood. These receptors came from a man under 40 in good health. The CDR3 runs from the conserved cysteine through the conserved F or W. D genes are given only for firm matches. Not every row has a clone size; where given, it reads once, few, many or a size class.

abundance: .
v_gene: TRBV28
d_gene: TRBD1
j_gene: TRBJ1-1
CDR3aa: CASRDRGVNTEAFF
CDR3nt: TGTGCCAGCAGAGACAGGGGAGTGAACACTGAAGCTTTCTTT

abundance: .
v_gene: TRBV6-5
d_gene: TRBD1
j_gene: TRBJ1-6
CDR3aa: CASRWDRYNSPLHF
CDR3nt: TGTGCCAGCAGATGGGACAGATATAATTCACCCCTCCACTTT

abundance: .
v_gene: TRBV11-2
d_gene: TRBD1
j_gene: TRBJ2-5
CDR3aa: CASSSRDSQETQYF
CDR3nt: TGTGCCAGCAGCTCTCGGGACAGCCAAGAGACCCAGTACTTC

abundance: .
v_gene: TRBV7-9
d_gene: .
j_gene: TRBJ2-5
CDR3aa: CASSFRGGEQYF
CDR3nt: TGTGCCAGCAGCTTCAGGGGTGGGGAGCAGTACTTC

abundance: once
v_gene: TRBV7-9
d_gene: .
j_gene: TRBJ2-7
CDR3aa: CASSLASHNEQYF
CDR3nt: TGTGCCAGCAGCTTAGCGAGCCACAACGAGCAGTACTTC

abundance: .
v_gene: TRBV28
d_gene: .
j_gene: TRBJ2-3
CDR3aa: CASSLGGTPIDTQYF
CDR3nt: TGTGCCAGCAGTTTAGGGGGGACACCCATAGATACGCAGTATTTT

abundance: .
v_gene: TRBV5-4
d_gene: .
j_gene: TRBJ2-1
CDR3aa: CASSLVTALRNEQFF
CDR3nt: TGTGCCAGCAGCTTGGTCACAGCCCTCCGCAATGAGCAGTTCTTC

abundance: .
v_gene: TRBV27
d_gene: .
j_gene: TRBJ1-1
CDR3aa: CASSLYGNTEAFF
CDR3nt: TGTGCCAGCAGTTTATACGGGAACACTGAAGCTTTCTTT

abundance: .
v_gene: TRBV7-9
d_gene: TRBD2
j_gene: TRBJ2-5
CDR3aa: CASSPRLAGGQETQYF
CDR3nt: TGTGCCAGCAGCCCTCGACTAGCGGGAGGGCAAGAGACCCAGTACTTC

abundance: .
v_gene: TRBV4-1
d_gene: .
j_gene: TRBJ1-5
CDR3aa: CASSQEGYGNQPQHF
CDR3nt: TGCGCCAGCAGCCAAGAGGGGTATGGCAATCAGCCCCAGCATTTT

abundance: .
v_gene: TRBV30
d_gene: .
j_gene: TRBJ1-2
CDR3aa: CALPPEANYGYTF
CDR3nt: TGTGCCCTGCCCCCCGAAGCTAACTATGGCTACACCTTC

abundance: .
v_gene: TRBV7-2
d_gene: .
j_gene: TRBJ2-4
CDR3aa: CASSLEWGFKNIQYF
CDR3nt: TGTGCCAGCAGCTTAGAATGGGGGTTCAAAAACATTCAGTACTTC

abundance: .
v_gene: TRBV7-9
d_gene: .
j_gene: TRBJ2-7
CDR3aa: CASSFLDRSSYEQYF
CDR3nt: TGTGCCAGCAGCTTTTTGGACCGTAGCTCCTACGAGCAGTACTTC

abundance: .
v_gene: TRBV11-2
d_gene: .
j_gene: TRBJ2-3
CDR3aa: CASRGAIDTQYF
CDR3nt: TGTGCCAGCAGAGGGGCGATCGATACGCAGTATTTT

abundance: .
v_gene: TRBV29-1
d_gene: .
j_gene: TRBJ2-1
CDR3aa: CSGGRHNEQFF
CDR3nt: TGCAGCGGGGGACGGCACAATGAGCAGTTCTTC

abundance: .
v_gene: TRBV5-1
d_gene: .
j_gene: TRBJ2-7
CDR3aa: CASSLEAAERDEQYF
CDR3nt: TGCGCCAGCAGCTTGGAAGCAGCCGAGAGGGACGAGCAGTACTTC

abundance: .
v_gene: TRBV29-1
d_gene: TRBD2
j_gene: TRBJ2-5
CDR3aa: CSVFAGAQETQYF
CDR3nt: TGCAGCGTTTTCGCGGGAGCTCAAGAGACCCAGTACTTC

abundance: .
v_gene: TRBV10-1
d_gene: .
j_gene: TRBJ2-7
CDR3aa: CASSESKGHSYEQYF
CDR3nt: TGCGCCAGCAGTGAGTCGAAGGGCCATTCCTACGAGCAGTACTTC

abundance: .
v_gene: TRBV11-3
d_gene: .
j_gene: TRBJ2-3
CDR3aa: CASSSRDQLGTQYF
CDR3nt: TGTGCCAGCAGCTCTCGGGATCAGCTCGGTACGCAGTATTTT

abundance: .
v_gene: TRBV7-9
d_gene: .
j_gene: TRBJ2-5
CDR3aa: CASSRPLGESQETQYF
CDR3nt: TGTGCCAGCAGCAGACCGTTGGGTGAGAGTCAAGAGACCCAGTACTTC

abundance: .
v_gene: TRBV7-9
d_gene: .
j_gene: TRBJ2-7
CDR3aa: CASSLVGVRSYEQYF
CDR3nt: TGTGCCAGCAGCTTAGTAGGGGTACGTTCGTACGAGCAGTACTTC

abundance: .
v_gene: TRBV4-3
d_gene: .
j_gene: TRBJ2-6
CDR3aa: CASSQGTVISGANVLTF
CDR3nt: TGCGCCAGCAGCCAAGGGACAGTTATATCTGGGGCCAACGTCCTGACTTTC